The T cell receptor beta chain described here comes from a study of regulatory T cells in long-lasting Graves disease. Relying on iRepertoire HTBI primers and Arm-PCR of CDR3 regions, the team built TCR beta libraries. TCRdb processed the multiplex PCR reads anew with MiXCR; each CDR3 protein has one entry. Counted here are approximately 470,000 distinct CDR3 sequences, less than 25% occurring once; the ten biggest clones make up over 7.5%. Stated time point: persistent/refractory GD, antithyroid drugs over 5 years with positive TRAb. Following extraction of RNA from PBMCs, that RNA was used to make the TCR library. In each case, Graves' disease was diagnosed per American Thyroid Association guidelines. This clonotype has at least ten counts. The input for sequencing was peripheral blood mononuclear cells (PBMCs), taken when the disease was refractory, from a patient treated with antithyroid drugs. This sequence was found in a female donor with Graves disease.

The CDR3 region is CASSFVGSQETQYF. The CDR3 DNA follows: TGTGCCAGCAGTTTTGTGGGGTCCCAAGAGACCCAGTACTTC. The chain uses TRBV27 and TRBJ2-5; no reliable D call. Germline loops: CDR1 MNHEY, CDR2 SMNVEV (reference sequence). Trimming stripped 3 bases from V and 1 base from J, with 9 bases between. CDR3 length equals 14 residues.